This T cell receptor (beta chain) was documented in a study of blood T cell repertoires in COVID-19 (dated by TCRdb to 2020 to 2022). At the level of the whole study: The collaborator samples originated in the United States, Italy and Spain and spanned the acute and convalescent phases of COVID-19. The sample metadata nearly always contained a de-identified subject ID, COVID-19 status, age in years and sex. The repertoires were made available in a free public database intended to serve as a resource for research on the immune response to SARS-CoV-2. Where available, HLA class I and class II types were taken from metadata supplied by the sample provider and were not determined by assay-based typing. The samples were drawn from two sources: the first 160 participants of the ongoing ImmuneRACE study, and over 950 subjects contributed by 6 global collaborators. The prospective study material was composed of cDNA or gDNA derived from T cells, B-cell-depleted T cells, or PBMCs. The dataset comprised deeply sampled blood TCRbeta repertoires from subjects exposed to, actively infected with, or recovered from COVID-19.

Participants in the prospective study were enrolled through a virtual design, were aged roughly 18 to 100 years, and lived in approximately 24 United States geographic areas. Cohort assignment in the prospective study relied on participant-reported clinical history from a screening survey and a study questionnaire. ImmuneRACE Cohort 3 recovered participants were defined by two consecutive negative NP/OP PCR tests, healthcare professional clearance, or symptom resolution. Mobile phlebotomists in the prospective study collected whole blood, serum and a nasopharyngeal or oropharyngeal swab from every participant. Participants in the prospective study had the option to provide additional blood draws and questionnaires over an approximately 2-month period. Before DNA extraction, blood samples from the prospective study were shipped at room temperature or frozen. Remarks on this clone: Its recognized antigen is unknown. No quality values exist for individual bases; no much larger clone is one base distant.

TCRbeta CDR3 regions were amplified from genomic DNA using the immunoSEQ Assay, a bias-controlled multiplex PCR. In the authors' own workflow: Nucleated cell counts per sample were estimated from amplification of reference gene primers within the assay. Sequence reads were collapsed and filtered to measure the absolute abundance of every unique TCRbeta CDR3 rearrangement. For each sample, productive Simpson clonality was calculated as the square root of Simpson's diversity index across productive rearrangements. Drawn from immuneACCESS, this table holds only the in-frame rearrangements with V and J called that TCRdb kept. Clones are partly lost; checked studies trace under half to an unresolved V gene and leave the rest unexplained. From that table come the V and J calls and clone size; the DNA was used to work out D and trimming. A total of some 270,000 clones appear in this sample, 89% of them only once. The ten largest clones represent about 1.8% of the sample.

The CDR3 holds 15 amino acids from the cysteine to the phenylalanine. Only the CDR3 part of the read is kept: 45 bases, read in frame from the first base. Sequences SGHKS (CDR1) and YYEKEE (CDR2) are obtained from the germline V gene (reference sequence). Trimming accounts for 4 bases at V and 1 base at J, while the number of junction bases matched to no gene is 3. Broader findings and caveats from the paper: Clinical and demographic metadata were provided uncurated, with the amount varying by source and participant.

The sequence links TRBV5-5 to TRBJ2-5, with TRBD2 matching 11 junction bases. This TCR was sampled from a woman aged 40 to 50 who had recovered from COVID-19. The specimen was PBMCs or T cells enriched from blood (not recorded which). The sequence in DNA is TGTGCCAGCAGCCGAGGGACTAGCGGCCAAGAGACCCAGTACTTC. This gives the protein CASSRGTSGQETQYF.